Presented here are 11 T cell receptor beta chains from one specimen sequenced in a study of long-term antiretroviral therapy in people with HIV. It was version v3.0 of the immunoSEQ assay that was run at survey level. Measured with immunoSEQ multiplex PCR; TCRdb has only the in-frame clones, and not every one. The sample holds roughly 35,000 clones, roughly 94% seen once. The sequenced sample was unsorted PBMCs, obtained 5 to 5.5 years after starting antiretroviral therapy. These receptors were obtained from a woman in her 50s with HIV.

The J gene is TRBJ2-3, the V gene TRBV11-2; D gene ambiguous. The CDR3 sequence is 14 residues long. CDR1 and CDR2 from the germline V gene are SGHAT and FQNNGV. V lost 3 bases to trimming and J lost 1 base, with 8 bases between them. CDR3 coding DNA: TGTGCCAGCAGCTTTACAGTACGCACAGATACGCAGTATTTT. This sequence encodes CASSFTVRTDTQYF.

The CDR3 coding sequence is TGTGCCAGTAGTGCTAGACTAGCGGGCAACTCTGGGGCCAACGTCCTGACTTTC. Translation: CASSARLAGNSGANVLTF. V and J are TRBV19 and TRBJ2-6; 10 bases map to TRBD2. Germline-derived CDR1 and CDR2 are LNHDA and SQIVND (reference sequence). V was pared by 5 bases and J by 0 bases, with 7 bases of the junction left unmatched. The CDR3 contains 18 residues. Variable domain in full (rest from reference TRBV19 and TRBJ2-6): DGGITQSPKYLFRKEGQNVTLSCEQNLNHDAMYWYRQDPGQGLRLIYYSQIVNDFQKGDIAEGYSVSREKKESFPLTVTSAQKNPTAFYLCASSARLAGNSGANVLTFGAGSRLTVL.

The chain carries TRBV19 and TRBJ1-1, with TRBD1 matching 9 bases. V was clipped by 7 bases and J by 3 bases; unmatched bases: 15. Germline values: CDR1 LNHDA, CDR2 SQIVND (reference sequence). The CDR3 contains 17 residues. This CDR3 reads CASNTLVRDRVYTEAFF. The CDR3 DNA sequence: TGTGCCAGTAACACTCTAGTGAGGGACAGGGTATACACTGAAGCTTTCTTT.

J is TRBJ2-1 and V is TRBV19; perhaps TRBD2 as D (7 bases). Germline V lookup: CDR1 LNHDA, CDR2 SQIVND (reference sequence). This CDR3 has 13 amino acids. V dropped 10 bases and J dropped 8 bases, with 18 bases sitting between them. The CDR3 nucleotides read TGTGCCACTGCGGGGGCCGGGGGCGATGAGCAGTTCTTC. This codes for CATAGAGGDEQFF.

This clone was recorded once. This chain uses TRBV6-1 with TRBJ2-2; TRBD1 aligns across 8 bases. This CDR3 contains 14 residues. Trimming at V came to 10 bases and at J to 3 bases, leaving 7 bases not matched to a gene. CDR1 and CDR2 from the germline V gene are MNHNS and SASEGT. CDR3 amino acids: CATKDRVDTGELFF. The CDR3 DNA reads TGTGCCACCAAGGACAGGGTGGACACCGGGGAGCTGTTTTTT.

The chain is built from TRBV5-1 and TRBJ2-2, with 11 positions matching TRBD2. Germline V lookup: CDR1 SGHRS, CDR2 YFSETQ. After removal of 6 bases from V and 3 bases from J, the junction contained 4 bases not matched to a gene. CDR3 length: 15 amino acids. The CDR3 nucleotides read TGCGCCAGCAAAACTAGCGGGGGTGACACCGGGGAGCTGTTTTTT. This encodes CASKTSGGDTGELFF.

This clone appeared once. J is TRBJ1-2 and V is TRBV19; D may be TRBD1 (6 bases). V lost 6 bases to trimming and J lost 4 bases, with 21 bases between them. CDR3 length equals 16 residues. Germline V gene lookup returns CDR1 LNHDA and CDR2 SQIVND (reference sequence). CDR3 sequence reads: CASRGGAAPQSYGYTF. The CDR3 DNA is TGTGCCAGTAGGGGGGGCGCAGCCCCCCAATCCTATGGCTACACCTTC.

V and J are TRBV9 and TRBJ1-3, with 9 nucleotides matching TRBD1. There are 18 residues in the CDR3. The germline V gene encodes CDR1 SGDLS and CDR2 YYNGEE. Trimming at V came to 7 bases and at J to 4 bases, leaving 18 bases not matched to a gene. In nucleotides, the CDR3 is TGTGCCAGCGGCGCTACCGGGTCTGGACAGGGGAGCGGAAACACCATATATTTT. Amino acid sequence: CASGATGSGQGSGNTIYF.

The chain carries TRBV7-9 and TRBJ2-7; no firm D call. This CDR3 is built from 14 residues. The ends were cut back, 4 bases at V and 2 bases at J, with 12 bases in the middle. Germline V gives CDR1 SEHNR, CDR2 FQNEAQ (reference sequence). The DNA for the CDR3 is TGTGCCAGCAGCTCCCCCTTGGGGACCTACGAGCAGTACTTC. Amino acids: CASSSPLGTYEQYF.

The rearrangement joins TRBV6-5 to TRBJ1-5, with D possibly being TRBD1 (6 bases). The CDR3 is 15 amino acids. The germline CDR1 and CDR2 sequences are MNHEY and SVGAGI. The V gene lost 6 bases and the J gene lost 0 bases, with 12 bases spanning the gap. The CDR3 here is CASSPTGFSNQPQHF. CDR3 in DNA: TGTGCCAGCAGCCCAACAGGGTTTAGCAATCAGCCCCAGCATTTT.

The rearrangement links TRBV11-2 to TRBJ2-5; 9 bases align to TRBD2. The CDR3 extends over 16 amino acids. Germline V CDR1 and CDR2: SGHAT, FQNNGV. The junction had 10 bases not matched to a gene; V was cut back by 3 bases and J by 5 bases. The CDR3 nucleotides read TGTGCCAGCAGCTTGGGTGCTAGCGGGAAGGGGGAGACCCAGTACTTC. This gives the protein CASSLGASGKGETQYF.